The rows below give T cell receptor beta chains drawn from one sample of a study of blood T cell repertoires in COVID-19. Assay used: immunoSEQ multiplex PCR; TCRdb lists only in-frame clones, some missing. The table shows fewer than 110,000 clones, with more than 70% occurring only once. Specimen: peripheral blood. The source of these receptors is a man aged 65 to 85 with acute or convalescent COVID-19. Both conserved end residues are part of each CDR3. D genes are given only for firm matches. A row's size may be missing; if present it is once, few, many or a size class.

CDR3 DNA,CDR3 protein,clone size,V gene,J gene,D gene
TGTGCCAGCAGCCCGACAGACGACTATAATTCACCCCTCCACTTT,CASSPTDDYNSPLHF,.,TRBV9,TRBJ1-6,.
TGCAGCGTTGAGGGTACAGCCGACGAGCAGTACTTC,CSVEGTADEQYF,.,TRBV29-1,TRBJ2-7,.
TGTGCCAGCAGTTTCGGAGGACTCAACGAGCAGTACTTC,CASSFGGLNEQYF,.,TRBV12-3/TRBV12-4,TRBJ2-7,.
TGCGCCAGCAGCCCCTCTAGCGGGGGGGCTTACGAGCAGTACTTC,CASSPSSGGAYEQYF,.,TRBV4-1,TRBJ2-7,TRBD2
TGTGCTAGTGGTTTGGTAAATGGGTCAGAAGGGGTCAGCATTATGAACACTGAAGCTTTCTTT,CASGLVNGSEGVSIMNTEAFF,.,TRBV12-5,TRBJ1-1,.
TGTGCCAGCAGTTTATGGAGTGGGGAGACCCAGTACTTC,CASSLWSGETQYF,few,TRBV12-3/TRBV12-4,TRBJ2-5,.
TGTGCCACCAGCAGGGAACAGCCTAATTCACCCCTCCACTTT,CATSREQPNSPLHF,.,TRBV15,TRBJ1-6,.
TGCGCCAGCAGCCAAGATCCGTCGGGACAGGTGGTCCTGTTTTTT,CASSQDPSGQVVLFF,few,TRBV4-3,TRBJ1-4,TRBD1
TGCAGCGTTGCGGCAGATACTCGACTTGAGCAGTTCTTC,CSVAADTRLEQFF,.,TRBV29-1,TRBJ2-1,.
TGTGCCAGTAGTATACAGGGGAGTAAGAGCAATCAGCCCCAGCATTTT,CASSIQGSKSNQPQHF,.,TRBV19,TRBJ1-5,.
TGTGCCATCATGACAGGGGTAGGCCAGCCCCAGCATTTT,CAIMTGVGQPQHF,.,TRBV10-3,TRBJ1-5,TRBD1
TGTGCCAGTAGACTAGGGCCGACAGGGGTCTACGAGCAGTACTTC,CASRLGPTGVYEQYF,.,TRBV19,TRBJ2-7,TRBD1
TGTGCCAGCACTAGGGGCCCGAGGAGCAATCAGCCCCAGCATTTT,CASTRGPRSNQPQHF,.,TRBV5-6,TRBJ1-5,.
TGTGCCAGCAGTTACGGGGGGTCGGCTGAAGCTTTCTTT,CASSYGGSAEAFF,.,TRBV6-5,TRBJ1-1,.
TGTGCCAGCAGCCAAGCAGGGAAGGAGACCCAGTACTTC,CASSQAGKETQYF,few,TRBV14,TRBJ2-5,.
TGTGCCAGCAGCGTAGGGGAGAGCACTGGGGAGCTGTTTTTT,CASSVGESTGELFF,.,TRBV9,TRBJ2-2,.
TGTGCCAGCAGCCCCTTGAGCGGGGTCTCCTACGAGCAGTACTTC,CASSPLSGVSYEQYF,.,TRBV3-1/TRBV3-2,TRBJ2-7,TRBD2
TGTGCCAGCAGCTTAGGACTAAGTGGGGGCAGCAATCAGCCCCAGCATTTT,CASSLGLSGGSNQPQHF,few,TRBV7-9,TRBJ1-5,.
TGTGCCAGCAGGCCCCAGGGGGATTCTGAAGCTTTCTTT,CASRPQGDSEAFF,.,TRBV7-9,TRBJ1-1,TRBD1
TGTGCCAGCAGCCAATCAAGGACAAATGAGCAGTTCTTC,CASSQSRTNEQFF,.,TRBV16,TRBJ2-1,.
TGTGCCAGCAGATCGTTATCCCAGGGTATCACTGAAGCTTTCTTT,CASRSLSQGITEAFF,.,TRBV6-5,TRBJ1-1,.
TGCGCCAGCAGCCAAGGTTCTGGGGCAGGGGAAAAACTGTTTTTT,CASSQGSGAGEKLFF,many,TRBV4-3,TRBJ1-4,.
TGTGCCACCAGTGCCGCGTCGGGGACTGAAGCTTTCTTT,CATSAASGTEAFF,.,TRBV24-1,TRBJ1-1,.
TGTGCCAGCAGTTTGAGGGGACAGAGCTTGAGCTATGGCTACACCTTC,CASSLRGQSLSYGYTF,.,TRBV28,TRBJ1-2,TRBD1
TGTGCCAGCAGCGTAGGTGGCTCGCCGCTGTTTTTT,CASSVGGSPLFF,.,TRBV9,TRBJ2-2,.
TGTGCCAGCAGCTTCGGTGGACAGTCGGGCGAGACCCAGTACTTC,CASSFGGQSGETQYF,.,TRBV5-4,TRBJ2-5,.
TGTGCCAGCAGCCAGGGGTTGGGGGAGACCCAGTACTTC,CASSQGLGETQYF,.,TRBV27,TRBJ2-5,.
TGTGCCAGTAGGGACAGGCTTTATCAGCCCCAGCATTTT,CASRDRLYQPQHF,.,TRBV19,TRBJ1-5,TRBD1
TGTGCCAGCAGCTCCAACCCCCAGGGCTCTGGGGCCAACGTCCTGACTTTC,CASSSNPQGSGANVLTF,.,TRBV7-2,TRBJ2-6,.
TGTGCCAGCAGCTCAGGACAGGACACAGATACGCAGTATTTT,CASSSGQDTDTQYF,.,TRBV7-3,TRBJ2-3,TRBD1
TGCGCCAGCAGCTTGGCCGTTCTAGCGTTTACGGATACGCAGTATTTT,CASSLAVLAFTDTQYF,.,TRBV5-1,TRBJ2-3,.
TGTGCCAGCAGCCAAGATGTAGCTGCCTATAATTCACCCCTCCACTTT,CASSQDVAAYNSPLHF,.,TRBV4-2,TRBJ1-6,.
TGCGCCAGCAGCCAAGAATGGACTATGGAGACCCAGTACTTC,CASSQEWTMETQYF,few,TRBV4-3,TRBJ2-5,.
TGTGCCAGCTCACCAAGGGATAACTCAGGGGGCCGAGAAAAACTGTTTTTT,CASSPRDNSGGREKLFF,.,TRBV18,TRBJ1-4,TRBD1
TGCGCCAGCTACCCGGGACAGGGAAACCACAATGAGCAGTTCTTC,CASYPGQGNHNEQFF,.,TRBV5-1,TRBJ2-1,TRBD1
TGTGCCAGCAGTGACGGGACAGCACGAAACATTCAGTACTTC,CASSDGTARNIQYF,.,TRBV2,TRBJ2-4,TRBD1
TGTGCCAGCAGCCAATCAGGGTTCGAGAGTGGCTACACCTTC,CASSQSGFESGYTF,few,TRBV3-1/TRBV3-2,TRBJ1-2,.
TGTGCCAGCAGTTACGAGTCGCGGGGGTTCTTC,CASSYESRGFF,.,TRBV6-2/TRBV6-3,TRBJ2-1,.
TGTGCCATCAGCCAAGCGGGGGGGCTTGGCGGGAACACAGATACGCAGTATTTT,CAISQAGGLGGNTDTQYF,.,TRBV10-3,TRBJ2-3,TRBD2
TGTGCCAGCAGTCCCGGGAGGGCTCGTGGCTACACCTTC,CASSPGRARGYTF,.,TRBV2,TRBJ1-2,.
TGTGCCAGCAGCGTAGGGTCAGGGGGCATGGACTATGGCTACACCTTC,CASSVGSGGMDYGYTF,.,TRBV9,TRBJ1-2,TRBD1
TGTGCCAGCAGCTTAGCGTCCGGGTCCCAAGAGACCCAGTACTTC,CASSLASGSQETQYF,.,TRBV7-6,TRBJ2-5,.
TGTGCCAGCTCACCACTGCGCACAGGGGGCACTGAAGCTTTCTTT,CASSPLRTGGTEAFF,.,TRBV18,TRBJ1-1,TRBD1
TGTGCCACCAGCAGAGGACTAGCGGGGGGCGCCGAGCAGTACTTC,CATSRGLAGGAEQYF,.,TRBV15,TRBJ2-7,TRBD2
TGTGCCAGCAGGCGACAGGGGGGAGTTTCTAACTATGGCTACACCTTC,CASRRQGGVSNYGYTF,.,TRBV28,TRBJ1-2,TRBD1